This record looks at one T cell receptor beta chain sequence and its context. The antigen is unknown. The data derive from a study of cytomegalovirus exposure and HLA in healthy donors. Study-wide results and caveats: Analyzed later, association rates of TCRs varied across HLA loci, with DRB1 most and HLA-C fewest.

Unrecorded immune exposures were likely, despite nominal health at sampling. Germline V gives CDR1 SGHTA, CDR2 FQGNSA. This CDR3 contains 16 residues. J lost 4 bases, V lost 4 bases, and 6 bases had no gene match. The PCR made use of 60 Vbeta and 13 Jbeta primers. Only in-frame clones appear in the TCRdb table, and some are missing; sequencing was by immunoSEQ multiplex PCR. The sample yields about 240,000 clones, about 86% seen once. The sequencing input was PBMCs. The receptor was derived from a woman aged 55 to 70 in good health and CMV-seropositive. This chain joins TRBV7-2 and TRBJ2-3, with TRBD2 matching 12 bases. CDR3 sequence reads: CASSSRLAGASDTQYF. CDR3 DNA: TGTGCCAGCAGCTCTCGACTAGCGGGAGCGTCAGATACGCAGTATTTT.